Each of the 30 T cell receptor beta chains below was sequenced from the same sample in a study of OX40 agonist ivuxolimab in advanced cancers. Profiling relied on immunoSEQ multiplex PCR, and the TCRdb table lists in-frame clones only, not all of them. The sample shows over 25,000 clones, about 88% of them seen only once. This specimen was CD4+ or CD8+ T cells sorted from blood, taken in a trial of the OX40 agonist ivuxolimab. These receptors were taken from an adult with an advanced solid tumor such as melanoma, head and neck, liver or kidney cancer.

The chain recombines TRBV27 with TRBJ2-7; 11 nucleotides match TRBD1. The V gene's germline CDR1 is MNHEY and CDR2 SMNVEV (reference sequence). The CDR3 has 15 residues. After removal of 6 bases from V and 3 bases from J, the junction contained 7 bases not matched to a gene. The CDR3 DNA follows: TGTGCCAGCAGATGGACAGGGGGCCCTATCTACGAGCAGTACTTC. It specifies CASRWTGGPIYEQYF.

The chain combines TRBV6-1 with TRBJ1-4; TRBD1 matches 7 bases. The germline V gene has CDR1 MNHNS and CDR2 SASEGT. CDR3 size: 14 residues. The J segment lost 8 bases and the V segment lost 3 bases, leaving 6 bases of the junction unmatched. The CDR3 protein is CASSDRTGREKLFF. For the CDR3, the DNA is TGTGCCAGCAGTGATAGGACAGGAAGGGAAAAACTGTTTTTT.

This chain joins TRBV29-1 and TRBJ1-1; tentative D call: TRBD1 (6 bases). Germline V gene data show CDR1 as SQVTM and CDR2 as ANQGSEA. Deletions cut 7 bases from V and 5 bases from J, with 14 bases between. The CDR3 totals 12 residues. This CDR3 reads CSATGMGTEAFF. DNA for the CDR3: TGCAGCGCAACAGGGATGGGGACTGAAGCTTTCTTT.

The chain recombines TRBV28 with TRBJ2-6, with D unclear. In germline, CDR1 is MDHEN, CDR2 SYDVKM. V was trimmed by 5 bases and J by 0 bases, leaving 8 bases between them. The CDR3 is made up of 15 amino acids. This CDR3 is CASSPRNSGANVLTF. The CDR3 nucleotides read TGTGCCAGCAGTCCACGGAACTCTGGGGCCAACGTCCTGACTTTC.

The chain uses TRBV6-1 and TRBJ1-2; no reliable D call. Germline CDR1 is MNHNS and CDR2 is SASEGT. Trimming pared 0 bases from V and 8 bases from J, leaving 4 bases between. The CDR3 covers 11 residues. The CDR3 loop reads CASSEAGGYTF. DNA of the CDR3: TGTGCCAGCAGTGAAGCGGGGGGCTACACCTTC.

The chain couples TRBV4-3 to TRBJ1-6, with D unclear. The V gene lost 0 bases and the J gene lost 0 bases, with 6 bases spanning the gap. CDR1 is LGHNA and CDR2 is YSLEER in the germline V gene. This CDR3 is 16 amino acids long. The chain's CDR3 is CASSQEQFSYNSPLHF. In DNA form, the CDR3 reads TGCGCCAGCAGCCAAGAGCAGTTCTCCTATAATTCACCCCTCCACTTT.

The chain carries TRBV19 and TRBJ1-3, with D hard to call. Germline V lookup: CDR1 LNHDA, CDR2 SQIVND (reference sequence). The CDR3 extends over 14 amino acids. V lost 10 bases, J lost 0 bases, and 13 bases lay in between. The CDR3 region has the DNA TGTGCCACCATGCCACTTAGCTCTGGAAACACCATATATTTT. Translated: CATMPLSSGNTIYF.

This chain connects TRBV4-2 to TRBJ2-2, with D uncertain. In germline, CDR1 is LGHNA, CDR2 YNFKEQ. V lost 4 bases and J lost 10, with 19 bases in between. The CDR3 consists of 15 residues. CDR3 loop: CASSPGPTPDEELFF. CDR3 sequence (DNA): TGTGCCAGCAGCCCCGGCCCCACCCCAGACGAGGAGCTGTTTTTT.

The chain couples TRBV5-1 to TRBJ1-3; D is perhaps TRBD1 (6 bases). CDR1 and CDR2 (germline): SGHRS, YFSETQ. Trimming left V 4 bases short and J 1 base short, with 9 bases between. The CDR3 loop spans 14 amino acids. The CDR3 reads CASSPTGSGNTIYF. The CDR3 DNA reads as TGCGCCAGCAGCCCTACAGGGTCTGGAAACACCATATATTTT.

The chain employs TRBV28 and TRBJ1-4; a weak D match, TRBD1 (6 bases). Trimming removed 7 bases at V and 3 bases at J, with 12 bases between. CDR1 and CDR2 from the germline V gene are MDHEN and SYDVKM. The CDR3 covers 14 residues. CDR3 protein: CASTEWGPNEKLFF. CDR3 DNA sequence: TGTGCCAGCACCGAGTGGGGGCCTAATGAAAAACTGTTTTTT.

The chain uses TRBV7-9 and TRBJ2-3; D gene uncertain. Trimming shortened V by 1 base and J by 0 bases, and 8 bases separated the two germline ends. There are 15 residues in the CDR3. Germline V gene sequence: CDR1 SEHNR, CDR2 FQNEAQ (reference sequence). The CDR3 protein is CASSLVSGSTDTQYF. CDR3 in DNA: TGTGCCAGCAGCTTAGTGTCAGGCAGCACAGATACGCAGTATTTT. Based on the CDR3 plus reference TRBV7-9 and TRBJ2-3, the full variable domain is DTGVSQNPRHKITKRGQNVTFRCDPISEHNRLYWYRQTLGQGPEFLTYFQNEAQLEKSRLLSDRFSAERPKGSFSTLEIQRTEQGDSAMYLCASSLVSGSTDTQYFGPGTRLTVL.

In its sample, this clone was seen once. At one of its ends the junction is not consistent with the germline gene, which may arise from a read error. The rearrangement joins TRBV25-1 to TRBJ2-7; possible D gene TRBD2, 6 bases. The CDR3 runs to 13 residues. Germline CDR1 MGHDK, CDR2 SYGVNS. In nucleotides, the CDR3 is TGTGCCAGCAGTGAATGGGACTCCCACGAGCAGTACTTC. Protein sequence: CASSEWDSHEQYF.

This clone was recorded a few times. DNA for the CDR3: TGTGCCAGCAGCTTAGTTGGCAGTAGCTCCTACGAGCAGTACTTC. Its protein product is CASSLVGSSSYEQYF. The rearrangement uses TRBV7-9 and TRBJ2-7, with no clear D. Trimming removed 1 base from V and 0 bases from J, with 10 bases in between. The CDR3 totals 15 residues. Germline CDR1 is SEHNR and CDR2 is FQNEAQ (reference sequence).

CDR3 amino acids: CASSTRTGMNTEAFF. The CDR3 nucleotides read TGTGCCAGCAGCACCCGGACGGGAATGAACACTGAAGCTTTCTTT. The chain couples TRBV4-2 to TRBJ1-1; D is undetermined. Trimming took 5 bases from V and 0 from J, leaving 13 bases between them. Germline V lookup: CDR1 LGHNA, CDR2 YNFKEQ. The CDR3 consists of 15 residues.

The rearrangement uses TRBV7-3 and TRBJ2-3; the match to TRBD2 covers 8 bases. Looked up from germline, CDR1 is SGHTA and CDR2 is FQGTGA. Losses at the gene ends were 3 bases for V and 2 bases for J; bases not matched to a gene: 4. This CDR3 spans 15 amino acids. The CDR3 nucleotides read TGTGCCAGCAGCTTTAGCGGGGCAGACACAGATACGCAGTATTTT. Translation gives CASSFSGADTDTQYF. Full variable domain (outside the CDR3, taken from reference TRBV7-3 and TRBJ2-3): GAGVSQTPSNKVTEKGKYVELRCDPISGHTALYWYRQSLGQGPEFLIYFQGTGAADDSGLPNDRFFAVRPEGSVSTLKIQRTERGDSAVYLCASSFSGADTDTQYFGPGTRLTVL.

The V gene is TRBV9, the J gene TRBJ2-1, with D perhaps matching TRBD1 (6 bases). The germline CDR1 and CDR2 sequences are SGDLS and YYNGEE. The CDR3 is made up of 13 amino acids. With 1 base removed from V and 10 bases from J, the gap between germline ends came to 12 bases. CDR3 sequence: CASSVRPDREQFF. DNA for the CDR3: TGTGCCAGCAGCGTACGTCCCGACAGGGAGCAGTTCTTC.

The chain couples TRBV13 to TRBJ2-7; tentative D call: TRBD2 (5 bases). Germline V CDR1 and CDR2: PRHDT, FYEKMQ (reference sequence). The CDR3 runs to 13 residues. V gave up 2 bases and J gave up 7 bases, with 12 bases separating them. CDR3: CASSLLIAKEQYF. CDR3 DNA: TGTGCCAGCAGCTTATTGATAGCGAAAGAGCAGTACTTC.

This chain links TRBV29-1 with TRBJ2-6, with 7 bases identical to TRBD1. V was clipped by 1 base and J by 0 bases; unmatched bases: 6. This CDR3 comprises 17 residues. The germline gives CDR1 SQVTM, CDR2 ANQGSEA. CDR3 protein: CSVEGDRESSGANVLTF. DNA for the CDR3: TGCAGCGTTGAAGGAGACAGGGAAAGCTCTGGGGCCAACGTCCTGACTTTC. Full variable domain (outside the CDR3, taken from reference TRBV29-1 and TRBJ2-6): SAVISQKPSRDICQRGTSLTIQCQVDSQVTMMFWYRQQPGQSLTLIATANQGSEATYESGFVIDKFPISRPNLTFSTLTVSNMSPEDSSIYLCSVEGDRESSGANVLTFGAGSRLTVL.

This chain uses TRBV27 with TRBJ2-6; no definite D call. Germline loops: CDR1 MNHEY, CDR2 SMNVEV (reference sequence). V dropped 1 base and J dropped 0 bases, with 7 bases sitting between them. The CDR3 loop spans 16 amino acids. DNA for the CDR3: TGTGCCAGCAGTTTATTAACACTCTCTGGGGCCAACGTCCTGACTTTC. Translation: CASSLLTLSGANVLTF. Combining the CDR3 with reference TRBV27 and TRBJ2-6 gives the whole variable domain EAQVTQNPRYLITVTGKKLTVTCSQNMNHEYMSWYRQDPGLGLRQIYYSMNVEVTDKGDVPEGYKVSRKEKRNFPLILESPSPNQTSLYFCASSLLTLSGANVLTFGAGSRLTVL.

This clone occurred once. The chain joins TRBV4-2 to TRBJ2-6, with D tentatively TRBD1 (5 bases). V lost 0 bases to trimming and J lost 0 bases, with 6 bases between them. Per the germline V gene, CDR1 is LGHNA and CDR2 is YNFKEQ. This CDR3 has 16 residues. The CDR3 protein is CASSQDQGSGANVLTF. The CDR3 region has the DNA TGTGCCAGCAGCCAAGATCAGGGCTCTGGGGCCAACGTCCTGACTTTC.

This clone rates as medium-sized. The rearrangement links TRBV29-1 to TRBJ1-2; D gene ambiguous. V lost 6 bases to trimming and J lost 4 bases, with 12 bases between them. CDR1 is SQVTM and CDR2 is ANQGSEA in the germline V gene. The CDR3 is made up of 12 amino acids. CDR3 DNA sequence: TGCAGCGTCCCCGACGGTTCCTATGGCTACACCTTC. Translated, it gives CSVPDGSYGYTF.

The chain links TRBV29-1 to TRBJ2-7; 8 nucleotides agree with TRBD1. The CDR3 is 14 residues long. Germline CDR1 reads SQVTM; CDR2 reads ANQGSEA. V dropped 5 bases and J dropped 6; count of bases not matched to a gene: 12. The CDR3 coding sequence is TGCAGCGTTAGAAAAATGAGGCAGGGGGCCGAGCAGTACTTC. Translating it yields CSVRKMRQGAEQYF.

This chain joins TRBV10-3 and TRBJ1-5; TRBD1 matches at 8 bases. After removal of 3 bases from V and 3 bases from J, the junction contained 10 bases not matched to a gene. The CDR3 runs 17 residues. The V gene's germline CDR1 is ENHRY and CDR2 SYGVKD. CDR3 residues: CAISDHGWTGINQPQHF. For the CDR3, the DNA is TGTGCCATCAGTGACCACGGATGGACAGGGATCAATCAGCCCCAGCATTTT.

V gene TRBV7-6 combines with J gene TRBJ2-2; TRBD1 agrees at 7 bases. Germline loops: CDR1 SGHVS, CDR2 FNYEAQ. V lost 5 bases and J lost 7; bases outside the gene matches: 10. This CDR3 is built from 15 residues. Written as DNA, the CDR3 is TGTGCCAGCAGCCCTGGGGGACAGAAAAACGGGGAGCTGTTTTTT. Translation gives CASSPGGQKNGELFF.

The CDR3, as DNA: TGTGCCAGTAGTATAGGATACGAGCAGTACTTC. Translation gives CASSIGYEQYF. The chain couples TRBV19 to TRBJ2-7, with unresolved D. The CDR3 contains 11 residues. With 1 base removed from V and 4 bases from J, the gap between germline ends came to 2 bases. The V gene's germline CDR1 is LNHDA and CDR2 SQIVND (reference sequence).

The chain links TRBV5-6 to TRBJ2-3; D perhaps matches TRBD2 (5 bases). The CDR3 covers 16 residues. V lost 1 base to trimming and J lost 4 bases, with 16 bases between them. CDR1 and CDR2 from the germline V gene are SGHDT and YYEEEE. The CDR3 DNA is TGTGCCAGCAGCTTGACTCCGGGCCTCGGGGCAGATACGCAGTATTTT. It codes for CASSLTPGLGADTQYF.

A single count supports this clone. The rearrangement links TRBV7-8 to TRBJ2-3; D gene ambiguous. The CDR3 length is 13 residues. Germline assignment: CDR1 SGHVS and CDR2 FQNEAQ. V was pared by 4 bases and J by 6 bases, with 11 bases between. The CDR3 DNA follows: TGTGCCAGCAGCTGGGGATTTTCGGATACGCAGTATTTT. This translates into CASSWGFSDTQYF.

The chain carries TRBV27 and TRBJ1-2, with TRBD1 as a possible D gene (5 bases). There are 14 residues in the CDR3. Germline CDR1 is MNHEY and CDR2 is SMNVEV (reference sequence). Trimming cost V 1 base and J 4 bases, with 10 bases left between them. The CDR3 DNA reads TGTGCCAGCAGTTTATTGAAGGGGCCCTATGGCTACACCTTC. Protein sequence: CASSLLKGPYGYTF.

The chain recombines TRBV30 with TRBJ2-2; TRBD2 might be the D (7 bases). Germline loops: CDR1 GTSNPN, CDR2 SVGIG (reference sequence). The CDR3 is 15 amino acids. Trimming left V 7 bases short and J 7 bases short, with 22 bases between. The CDR3 DNA reads TGTGCCTCAACAGGGAGGGGAAGGAGAATCGGGGAGCTGTTTTTT. Its protein product is CASTGRGRRIGELFF.

V gene TRBV28 combines with J gene TRBJ2-5, with TRBD1 identical over 8 bases. V trimming: 4 bases; J trimming: 10 bases; junction bases outside the gene matches: 11. CDR1 and CDR2 (germline): MDHEN, SYDVKM. The CDR3 is 14 residues long. This CDR3 is CASSWGDPQGDQYF. CDR3 bases: TGTGCCAGCAGTTGGGGGGACCCACAGGGGGACCAGTACTTC.